This T cell receptor (beta chain) was recorded in a study of Graves' ophthalmopathy and Graves' hyperthyroidism. Hyperthyroidism was new, under 2 months, in patients aged 18 to 65. Excluded: other autoimmune disease, uncontrolled infection, pregnancy or lactation. V lost 5 bases and J lost 1, with 8 bases in between. Germline V gene data show CDR1 as ENHRY and CDR2 as SYGVKD. The CDR3 is made up of 13 amino acids. Amplified TCR beta CDR3 regions were obtained using RNA transcripts as template. First-round RT-PCR relied on HTBI primers, and a second-round multiplex PCR came next. TCRdb independently ran MiXCR on the multiplex PCR reads; one entry per CDR3 protein. The table shows just over 600,000 distinct CDR3 sequences, with about a fifth occurring only once. This clonotype has at least ten counts.

Sequenced input: peripheral blood. This TCR came from a woman aged 18-35 years with stable Graves' hyperthyroidism. Some clones in this sample may be carry-over from other donors' samples. The rearrangement links TRBV10-3 to TRBJ1-1; D gene uncertain. The CDR3 reads CAISFSENTEAFF. CDR3 nucleotides: TGTGCCATCAGTTTTTCGGAGAACACTGAAGCTTTCTTT.